The present entry profiles one T cell receptor (beta chain) with its context. Its antigen remains unknown. Germline loops: CDR1 SQVTM, CDR2 ANQGSEA. This CDR3 is built from 13 residues. This record comes from a study of CXCR3-negative and CXCR3-positive naive CD8 T cells. UMI labels and 5' RACE were used to prepare the TRB cDNA libraries. TCRdb re-called the 5' RACE reads, yielding one record per CDR3 amino acid sequence without DNA. The sample table includes about 26,000 distinct CDR3 sequences. Study-wide results and limits: Relative to CXCR3-negative naive cells, CXCR3-positive naive cells had more hydrophobic TRB CDR3s. CD5 surface expression was similar among naive subsets, and TCR strength was estimated by inference from TRB CDR3 properties. Both naive subsets had comparably high diversity; memory CD8+ cells much lower.

Phenotypically, naive CD8+ T cells corresponded to CD45RO-CCR7+CD27+CD95-. The chain couples TRBV29-1 to TRBJ1-1. The sample taken for sequencing was naive CXCR3- CD8+ T cells from blood. The subset: CD45RO-CCR7+CD27+CD95- naive CD8+ T cells lacking CXCR3 (TNR3-). This sequence was found in a human donor in good health. Some clones in this sample may be carry-over from other donors' samples. The CDR3 protein is CSALPDRNTEAFF.